This T cell receptor beta chain came from a study of vaccination and CD4 T cells after COVID-19 (dated by TCRdb to between 2021 and 2024). About the study as a whole: Convalescent patients had a positive SARS-CoV-2 result on nasal swab PCR, and of these patients, fewer than ten had mild disease and one had severe disease. Post-vaccine blood samples were obtained a median of about 77 days after the second vaccine dose, with a range of roughly 13 to 250 days. As controls, cultures received a CEFX viral epitope pool (the positive control), an HIV-1 Nef peptide pool (the negative control), or no peptide at all. Six males and four females were included in the convalescent cohort, with two Hispanic individuals, seven Caucasians, two Asians and one multiracial person represented. For stimulating the cultures, overlapping spike peptide pools were used, derived from SARS-CoV-2 as well as from the common cold coronaviruses HCoV-NL63, HCoV-OC43 and HCoV-229E. Two doses of either the Pfizer-BioNTech BNT162b2 vaccine (n=8) or the Moderna mRNA-1273 vaccine (n=2) were administered to participants. Three convalescent patients gave samples both early after vaccination (day 14) and late after vaccination (days 161 to 241). The spike-specific CD4+ TCR repertoire was compared before and after mRNA vaccination in around ten COVID-19 convalescent patients and several infection-naive healthy vaccine recipients. Post-COVID blood samples from convalescent patients were collected a median of about 100 days after diagnosis, with a range of roughly 30 to 161 days. General findings and caveats noted by the study authors: Among the post-vaccine SARS-CoV-2-reactive clones in convalescent patients, a median approximately 86% showed up only after vaccination, which suggests vaccine-specific priming. An increase in the median number of SARS-CoV-2-reactive clonotypes from approximately 20 after infection to 35 to 40 after vaccination was observed, but the change was not found to be significant. The study included relatively few convalescent patients and did not analyze early timepoints after natural infection. Nearly all vaccine-specific clones in convalescent patients (304 of 307) were mono-reactive for SARS-CoV-2 spike rather than cross-reactive with common cold coronaviruses.

Receptor amplification or capture employed PCR. DNA from cultured CD4+ T cells was subjected to TCR sequencing with the Oncomine TCR Beta short-read assay at the Johns Hopkins FTIC core. The QIAamp micro DNA kit was used to extract genomic DNA from the cultured CD4+ T cells. Oncomine TCR Beta libraries from cultured CD4+ T cells were pooled using unique dual indexes and sequenced on an Illumina iSeq 100. As for how the authors treated the data: Non-productive sequences were removed, and CDR3s that did not start with C, did not end with F or W, or were shorter than 7 amino acids were discarded. Antigen-specific clonotypes were identified using the MANAFEST web application through comparison of peptide-stimulated wells with reference and other culture wells. For a clone to be called positive, the clone needed an FDR below 0.05, an odds ratio above 5, and a productive frequency above 0.1% in at least two of three replicate wells. Clonotypes that were significantly expanded in both SARS-CoV-2 spike wells and at least one common cold coronavirus spike condition were defined as cross-reactive. Similarity between CDR3 sequences was evaluated in R version 3.6.1 using Levenshtein distances (stringdist) and unrooted phylogenetic trees (ape). TCRdb handled the public reads itself, with Q25 trimming in fastp and clone calling in MiXCR, and kept productive beta chains. Identical CDR3 protein sequences are pooled into one entry, listed with their most common genes and DNA. For this entry, the V and J calls and clone size follow TCRdb and not the study's own pipeline. The sample table shows about 20,000 distinct CDR3 sequences, and about a third are seen once. The top ten clonotypes cover 2% to 3% of the sample.

Measured from the cysteine to the phenylalanine, the CDR3 is 16 residues long. The only DNA kept is the CDR3, 48 bases in frame from the first base. Ends trimmed: V by 2 bases, J by 4 bases; bases unmatched to a gene: 9. CDR1 and CDR2, per the germline V gene, are SGHVS and FNYEAQ. This specimen's time point label, per the study, means: late sampling 161 to 241 days after vaccination in a few convalescent patients. Taken with the paper, the label for treatment or condition translates to: approximately 10-day PBMC culture with coronavirus spike peptide pools or control peptides (ViraFEST assay). To expand antigen-specific T cells with peptide pools and then pick out the expanded clonotypes through TCR sequencing, the study relied on the ViraFEST assay. The convalescent patients' positive SARS-CoV-2 PCR tests were from March to December 2020, which was before the Alpha, Beta and Delta variants emerged in the United States. PBMCs were cultured at fewer than 2.5 million per well in IMDM supplemented with approximately 5.3% human AB serum and roughly 10 IU/ml IL-2, with approximately 11 ug/ml peptide pools added. Half of the culture medium was replaced with fresh IL-2-containing medium on days 3 and 7. CD4+ T cells were isolated after around 9 days of culture through negative selection using the EasySep CD4+ T cell isolation kit. Ficoll-Paque Plus gradient centrifugation was used to isolate PBMCs from whole blood, and the isolated PBMCs were then either used fresh or cryopreserved at -140C. Triplicate wells were generally used for each culture condition.

As regards this clonotype: Its antigen remains unidentified. Qualities for individual bases were not recorded, and no much larger clone is one base off.

The sequencing here drew on CD4+ T cells from blood, cultured in vitro, taken about 7 months after SARS-CoV-2 vaccination. The V and J segments used are TRBV7-6 and TRBJ2-7, and TRBD2 matches 9 of the central bases. The source is a human donor who had recovered from COVID-19. The bases read TGTGCCAGCAGCTTAAGCCTGGGAGCGGGGGGTTACGAGCAGTACTTC. This yields the protein CASSLSLGAGGYEQYF.